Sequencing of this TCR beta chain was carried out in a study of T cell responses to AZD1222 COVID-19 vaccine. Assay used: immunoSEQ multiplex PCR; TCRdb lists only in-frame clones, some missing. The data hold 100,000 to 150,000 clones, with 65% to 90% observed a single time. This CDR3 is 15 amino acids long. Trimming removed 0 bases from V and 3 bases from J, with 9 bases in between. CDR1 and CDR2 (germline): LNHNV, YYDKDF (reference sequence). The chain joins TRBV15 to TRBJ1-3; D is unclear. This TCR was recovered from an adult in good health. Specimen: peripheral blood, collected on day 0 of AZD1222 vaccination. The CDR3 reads CATSRDSSFGNTIYF. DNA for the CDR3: TGTGCCACCAGCAGAGATTCCTCTTTTGGAAACACCATATATTTT.